This T cell receptor (beta chain) was sequenced in a study of identical twins. General observations from the study: The study reached conclusions through statistical analysis that was cross-sectional, not following the same donors. Memory repertoires lacked the insertion deficit that abundant cord blood beta clonotypes showed. Where out-of-frame alpha sequences were twin-shared, they showed excess low generation probability.

The ends lost 1 base at V and 13 bases at J; junction bases unmatched: 18. The germline V gene encodes CDR1 LGHDT and CDR2 YNNKEL (reference sequence). This CDR3 has 17 residues. Concerning this clonotype itself: Its target is unknown.

Carrying unique molecular identifiers, the cDNA also gained a universal primer site through template switching. TCRdb passed the 5' RACE reads through MiXCR, listing each CDR3 protein once. The sample comprises 1,800,000 or so distinct CDR3 sequences, about 31% of which are singletons, and about 0.3% rests with the top ten. V gene TRBV3-1 combines with J gene TRBJ2-4; TRBD2 agrees at 8 bases. The sample comprised cord blood. This receptor was taken from a newborn girl in good health. CDR3 sequence (DNA): TGTGCCAGCAGCCAAGTGGCGGGAGGACCCTCCTACAATGAGCAGTACTTC. Residues: CASSQVAGGPSYNEQYF. The full variable domain, rest sourced from reference TRBV3-1 and TRBJ2-4, is DTAVSQTPKYLVTQMGNDKSIKCEQNLGHDTMYWYKQDSKKFLKIMFSYNNKELIINETVPNRFSPKSPDKAHLNLHINSLELGDSAVYFCASSQVAGGPSYNEQYFGAGTRLSVL.